The TCR beta chain under discussion was sequenced for a study of metastatic and nonmetastatic thyroid tumors. Using MiXCR, TCRdb re-called clones from the PCR reads. The table shows approximately 21,000 clones, with 22% occurring only once. The CDR3 contains 15 residues. V was pared by 6 bases and J by 3 bases, with 10 bases of the junction left unmatched. Germline V gene data show CDR1 as MDHEN and CDR2 as SYDVKM. There were no patients who had received any treatment before thyroid surgery. This rearrangement joins TRBV28 to TRBJ1-1; 7 bases fit TRBD1. The receptor was isolated from a female donor with papillary thyroid cancer or a benign thyroid nodule (not recorded which). Some clones in this sample may be carry-over from other donors' samples. The specimen was adjacent normal tissue. CDR3 protein: CASRSGTGAYTEAFF. The CDR3 DNA follows: TGTGCCAGCAGGTCAGGCACAGGGGCGTACACTGAAGCTTTCTTT.